This T cell receptor (beta chain) was captured by sequencing in a study of T cells in Graves' hyperthyroidism and ophthalmopathy. Overall study findings and caveats: Blood also held most thyroid clonotypes expanded beyond 0.001. Before onset, by a median of around 6.1 months, the model predicted ophthalmopathy.

The CDR3 loop spans 15 amino acids. V dropped 2 bases and J dropped 5; count of bases not matched to a gene: 5. Germline V gene data show CDR1 as ENHRY and CDR2 as SYGVKD. Authors of the study amplified TCR beta CDR3 regions from RNA transcripts. The primer set for the first-round RT-PCR of the TCR CDR3 was HTBI. TCRdb used MiXCR to reprocess the multiplex PCR reads, holding one entry per CDR3 protein. Here the sample spans about 610,000 distinct CDR3 sequences, about half being singletons. Diagnosis relied on clinical symptoms, serum thyroxine and TRAb, thyroid ultrasound and orbital computed tomography. This clonotype showed up just once. Its target is not known.

The sequence came from a woman aged 18 to 35 with Graves' hyperthyroidism. The chain employs TRBV10-3 and TRBJ2-2; TRBD2 matches at 7 bases. The sequenced material came from peripheral blood or thyroid tissue (not recorded which). CDR3 loop: CAISEPGGSTGELFF. CDR3 nucleotides: TGTGCCATCAGTGAGCCGGGGGGTTCGACCGGGGAGCTGTTTTTT.